This TCR beta chain was sequenced for a study of control samples from healthy donors and cancer patients. Sequenced by immunoSEQ multiplex PCR; TCRdb stores in-frame clones only, minus some. This sample has 150,000 or so clones, with around 88% found just once. There are 15 residues in the CDR3. Germline loops: CDR1 LNHDA, CDR2 SQIVND (reference sequence). Trimming took off 2 bases at V and 0 bases at J, with 10 bases between the two ends. The rearrangement links TRBV19 to TRBJ2-5, with no clear D. Sequenced input: blood. The origin of this receptor is a man in his late teens or twenties in good health. The CDR3 nucleotides are TGTGCCAGTAGTATAAGGAATTTAGACCAAGAGACCCAGTACTTC. Translated: CASSIRNLDQETQYF.